The source of this T cell receptor (beta chain) is a study of blood T cell repertoires in COVID-19. In the study overall: The study drew acute and convalescent COVID-19 samples from the United States, Italy and Spain. The cDNA or gDNA used as material had been derived from T cells, B-cell-depleted T cells, or PBMCs.

Under the authors' procedure: Reference gene primers were amplified, and this amplification served to estimate nucleated cell counts. Using immunoSEQ multiplex PCR, the repertoire was profiled, and TCRdb retains in-frame clones only, with some absent. V and J calls and clone size come straight from that table; D and trimming were deduced from the DNA. The profile shows around 140,000 clones, about four fifths of them singletons. CDR1 is LNHDA, CDR2 SQIVND, per germline (reference sequence). V lost 3 bases and J lost 0, with 9 bases in between. This CDR3 comprises 16 residues. The table lists this clone with a count of one.

The sequenced material came from peripheral blood. This receptor was taken from a woman in her sixties with acute or convalescent COVID-19. The rearrangement uses TRBV19 and TRBJ2-6; D is possibly TRBD2 (5 bases). CDR3: CASSIPRVSGANVLTF. The CDR3 DNA is TGTGCCAGTAGTATTCCGCGGGTCTCTGGGGCCAACGTCCTGACTTTC. Based on the CDR3 plus reference TRBV19 and TRBJ2-6, the full variable domain is DGGITQSPKYLFRKEGQNVTLSCEQNLNHDAMYWYRQDPGQGLRLIYYSQIVNDFQKGDIAEGYSVSREKKESFPLTVTSAQKNPTAFYLCASSIPRVSGANVLTFGAGSRLTVL.